Following are 5 T cell receptor beta chains from one sample sequenced in a study of blood T cell repertoires in COVID-19. Repertoires were generated with immunoSEQ multiplex PCR, while TCRdb's copy carries only in-frame clones and drops some. The sample records around 470,000 clones, approximately 92% being singletons. The sequenced material came from peripheral blood. The source is a man between 18 and 29 years old with COVID-19, enrolled during active disease.

This sequence joins TRBV21-1 and TRBJ2-2; TRBD2 is taken as the D call from the table, unchecked against the DNA. TRBV21-1 is a pseudogene locus. The CDR3 is 16 residues long. The CDR3 bases are TGTGCCAGCAGCCGGGGGGAGTTCGCGAACACCGGGGAGCTGTTTTTT. Translation gives CASSRGEFANTGELFF.

This chain uses TRBV4-2 with TRBJ2-5; tentatively, D is TRBD2 (6 bases). CDR1 and CDR2 (germline): LGHNA, YNFKEQ. This CDR3 comprises 16 residues. Trimming took 0 bases from V and 2 from J, leaving 13 bases between them. CDR3: CASSQDMGLLQETQYF. The CDR3 DNA sequence: TGTGCCAGCAGCCAAGACATGGGACTCCTGCAAGAGACCCAGTACTTC.

The chain employs TRBV7-2 and TRBJ2-2; 8 nucleotides match TRBD1. The CDR3 contains 15 residues. The V gene end was trimmed by 6 bases and the J gene end by 3 bases; junction bases not matched to a gene: 6. Germline CDR1 and CDR2: SGHTA and FQGNSA. This chain's CDR3 is CASRSSGGYTGELFF. The CDR3 DNA is TGTGCCAGCAGGTCGTCAGGGGGCTACACCGGGGAGCTGTTTTTT.

CDR3 nucleotides: TGCAGCGTTGAGTATGGGCGGGGGAGCACAGATACGCAGTATTTT. Protein sequence: CSVEYGRGSTDTQYF. The J gene is TRBJ2-3, the V gene TRBV29-1; 7 bases fit TRBD2. V lost 3 bases, J lost 0 bases, and 6 bases stayed unmatched. CDR1 and CDR2 (germline): SQVTM, ANQGSEA. The CDR3 sequence is 15 residues long.

J is TRBJ1-1 and V is TRBV7-9; 8 nucleotides match TRBD1. Germline CDR1 SEHNR, CDR2 FQNEAQ (reference sequence). CDR3 size: 13 residues. V trimming: 5 bases; J trimming: 7 bases; junction bases outside the gene matches: 6. CDR3 DNA sequence: TGTGCCAGCAGCCTACAGGGGGGCATTGAAGCTTTCTTT. Its protein is CASSLQGGIEAFF.